Detailed here is one T cell receptor (beta chain). The data derive from a study of blood T cell repertoires in COVID-19. Overall study: Specimens from acute and convalescent COVID-19 originated in the United States, Italy and Spain.

After removal of 4 bases from V and 8 bases from J, the junction contained 6 bases not matched to a gene. There are 14 residues in the CDR3. Germline V CDR1 and CDR2: LGHNA, YNFKEQ. In the authors' workflow: Amplifying reference gene primers gave estimates of nucleated cell counts. Sequencing used immunoSEQ multiplex PCR; TCRdb keeps in-frame clones, though not all of them. The DNA gave D and trimming, while V, J and clone size come from that table. The profile shows 50,000 to 65,000 clones, 72% of them singletons. Seattle patients were enrolled while actively infected and followed longitudinally. Sequenced input: peripheral blood. The TCR comes from a woman aged 70 to 79 with COVID-19, enrolled during active disease. V and J are TRBV4-2 and TRBJ1-4; TRBD1 agrees at 8 bases. For the CDR3, the DNA is TGTGCCAGCAGCCCACAGGGGGGTTTAGAAAAACTGTTTTTT. Residues: CASSPQGGLEKLFF.